A selection of T cell receptor beta chains follows, all from one sample in a study of cytomegalovirus exposure and HLA in healthy donors. Sequencing was performed with immunoSEQ multiplex PCR; in TCRdb, only in-frame clones are kept and a portion is missing. The sample has a few hundred thousand clones, about nine tenths seen once. Sequencing was done on a sample of PBMCs. These receptors were obtained from a girl under 10 years old in good health and CMV-seronegative. The CDR3 runs from the conserved cysteine through the conserved F or W. A D gene is named only where the DNA matches it firmly. A row's size may be missing; if present it is once, few, many or a size class.

>TRBV18|TRBJ1-2|TRBD1|15|once
TGTGCCAGCTCACCACTGGGACAGGGGGCACGGGGCTACACCTTC
CASSPLGQGARGYTF
>TRBV27|TRBJ1-2|-|15|-
TGTGCCAGCAGTGCATCTCGGGGACTGTACTATGGCTACACCTTC
CASSASRGLYYGYTF
>TRBV18|TRBJ2-1|-|15|-
TGTGCCAGCTCACCGGTAGTAGCGGCCTACAATGAGCAGTTCTTC
CASSPVVAAYNEQFF
>TRBV11-2|TRBJ2-7|TRBD1|15|once
TGTGCCAGCAGCTTAGGAACAGGGGGAACCTACGAGCAGTACTTC
CASSLGTGGTYEQYF
>TRBV25-1|TRBJ2-1|TRBD1|11|-
TGTGCCAGCAGTCCCGACAGGGAACTGTTCTTC
CASSPDRELFF
>TRBV9|TRBJ1-3|-|18|-
TGTGCCAGCAGCGTAGCTGGTGGCGGGGATATCGATGGAAACACCATATATTTT
CASSVAGGGDIDGNTIYF
>TRBV18|TRBJ2-7|TRBD1|14|-
TGTGCCAGCTCACCAACGGGACAGGGGGGCGAGCAGTACTTC
CASSPTGQGGEQYF
>TRBV7-8|TRBJ1-5|-|15|-
TGTGCCAGCAGCTTAGAGGGGTCTAGCAATCAGCCCCAGCATTTT
CASSLEGSSNQPQHF
>TRBV11-2|TRBJ2-1|TRBD2|12|-
TGTGCCAGCAGCCCCGGGGGGATTGAGCAGTTCTTC
CASSPGGIEQFF
>TRBV5-6|TRBJ2-1|-|12|-
TGTGCCAGCAGCTTGGGGCTCAATGAGCAGTTCTTC
CASSLGLNEQFF
>TRBV6-4|TRBJ1-1|TRBD1|13|-
TGTGCCAGCAGTCTTGACAGGGGAACTGAAGCTTTCTTT
CASSLDRGTEAFF
>TRBV2|TRBJ2-2|TRBD1|15|-
TGTGCCAGCAGGTCCGGGACAGGGGGCACCGGGGAGCTGTTTTTT
CASRSGTGGTGELFF